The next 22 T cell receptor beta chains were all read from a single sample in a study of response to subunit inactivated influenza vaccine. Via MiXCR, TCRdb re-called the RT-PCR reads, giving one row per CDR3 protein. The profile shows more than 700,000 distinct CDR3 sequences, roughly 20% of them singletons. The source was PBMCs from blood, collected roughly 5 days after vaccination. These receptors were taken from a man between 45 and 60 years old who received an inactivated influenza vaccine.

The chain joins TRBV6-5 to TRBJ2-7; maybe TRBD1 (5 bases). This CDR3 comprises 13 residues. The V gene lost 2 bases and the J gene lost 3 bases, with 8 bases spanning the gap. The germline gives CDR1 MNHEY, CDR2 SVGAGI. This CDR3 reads CASSYRQFYEQYF. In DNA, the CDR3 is TGTGCCAGCAGTTACCGACAGTTCTACGAGCAGTACTTC.

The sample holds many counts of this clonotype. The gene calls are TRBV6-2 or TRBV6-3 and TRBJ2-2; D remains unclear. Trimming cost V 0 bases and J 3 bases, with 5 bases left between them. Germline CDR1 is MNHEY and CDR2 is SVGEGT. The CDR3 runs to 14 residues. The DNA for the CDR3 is TGTGCCAGCAGTTACTCGATGTACACCGGGGAGCTGTTTTTT. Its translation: CASSYSMYTGELFF.

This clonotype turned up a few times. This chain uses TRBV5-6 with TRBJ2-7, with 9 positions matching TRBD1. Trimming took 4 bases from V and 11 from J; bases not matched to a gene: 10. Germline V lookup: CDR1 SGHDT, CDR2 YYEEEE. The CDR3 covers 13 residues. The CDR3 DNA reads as TGTGCCAGCAGCCCCCCGGGACAGGGTTTGGAGTACTTC. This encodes CASSPPGQGLEYF.

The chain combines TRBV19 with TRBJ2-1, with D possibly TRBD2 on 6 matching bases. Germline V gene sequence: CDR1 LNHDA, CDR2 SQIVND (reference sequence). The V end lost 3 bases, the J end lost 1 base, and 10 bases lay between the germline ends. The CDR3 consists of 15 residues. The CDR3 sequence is CASSILGSSYNEQFF. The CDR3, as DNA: TGTGCCAGTAGTATTCTCGGGAGTTCCTACAATGAGCAGTTCTTC.

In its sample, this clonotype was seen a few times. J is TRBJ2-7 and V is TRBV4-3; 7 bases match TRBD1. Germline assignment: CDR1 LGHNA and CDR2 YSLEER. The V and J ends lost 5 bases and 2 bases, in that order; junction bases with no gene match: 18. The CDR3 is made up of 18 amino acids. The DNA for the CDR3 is TGCGCCAGCAGCGCCCAACTACGTGATACAGGGGCCCCCTACGAGCAGTACTTC. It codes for CASSAQLRDTGAPYEQYF.

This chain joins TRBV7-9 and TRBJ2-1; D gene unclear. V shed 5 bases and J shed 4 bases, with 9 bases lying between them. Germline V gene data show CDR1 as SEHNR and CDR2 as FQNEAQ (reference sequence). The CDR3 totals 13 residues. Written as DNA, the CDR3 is TGTGCCAGCAGCCTGGAATGGTACAATGAGCAGTTCTTC. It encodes CASSLEWYNEQFF.

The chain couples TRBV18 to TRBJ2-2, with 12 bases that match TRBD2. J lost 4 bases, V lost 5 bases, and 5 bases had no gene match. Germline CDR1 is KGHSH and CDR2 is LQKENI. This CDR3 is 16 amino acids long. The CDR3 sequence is CASSGGLAGSTGELFF. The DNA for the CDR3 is TGTGCCAGCTCAGGAGGACTAGCGGGGTCCACCGGGGAGCTGTTTTTT.

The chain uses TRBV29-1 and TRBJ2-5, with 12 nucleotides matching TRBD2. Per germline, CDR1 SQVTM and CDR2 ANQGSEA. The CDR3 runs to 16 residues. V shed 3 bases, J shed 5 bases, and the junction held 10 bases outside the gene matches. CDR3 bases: TGCAGCGTTGATCTAGCGGGAGGGCCAAGGGGCGAGACCCAGTACTTC. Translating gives CSVDLAGGPRGETQYF.

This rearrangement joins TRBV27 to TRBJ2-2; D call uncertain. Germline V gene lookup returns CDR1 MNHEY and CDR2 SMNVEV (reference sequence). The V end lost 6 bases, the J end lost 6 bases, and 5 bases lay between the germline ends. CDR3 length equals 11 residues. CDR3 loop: CASRTAGELFF. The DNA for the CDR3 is TGTGCCAGCAGGACGGCCGGGGAGCTGTTTTTT.

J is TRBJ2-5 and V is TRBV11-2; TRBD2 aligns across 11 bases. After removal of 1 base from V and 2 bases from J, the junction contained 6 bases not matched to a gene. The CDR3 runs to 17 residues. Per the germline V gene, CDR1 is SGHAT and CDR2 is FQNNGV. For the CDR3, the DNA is TGTGCCAGCAGCTTAGGTCTGCTAGCGGGGGGTCAAGAGACCCAGTACTTC. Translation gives CASSLGLLAGGQETQYF. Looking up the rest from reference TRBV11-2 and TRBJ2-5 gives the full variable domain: EAGVAQSPRYKIIEKRQSVAFWCNPISGHATLYWYQQILGQGPKLLIQFQNNGVVDDSQLPKDRFSAERLKGVDSTLKIQPAKLEDSAVYLCASSLGLLAGGQETQYFGPGTRLLVL.

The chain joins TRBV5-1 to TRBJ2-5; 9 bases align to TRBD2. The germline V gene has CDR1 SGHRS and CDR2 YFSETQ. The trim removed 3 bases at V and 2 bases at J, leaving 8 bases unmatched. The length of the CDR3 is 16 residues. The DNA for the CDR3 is TGCGCCAGCAGCTGGGCGGTAGCGGGGGTTCAAGAGACCCAGTACTTC. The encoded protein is CASSWAVAGVQETQYF.

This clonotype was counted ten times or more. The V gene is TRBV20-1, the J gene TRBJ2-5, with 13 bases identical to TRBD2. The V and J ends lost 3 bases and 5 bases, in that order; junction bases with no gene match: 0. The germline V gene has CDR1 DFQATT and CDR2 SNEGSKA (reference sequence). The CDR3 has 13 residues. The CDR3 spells CSARGLAGETQYF. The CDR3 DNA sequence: TGCAGTGCTAGGGGACTAGCGGGGGAGACCCAGTACTTC.

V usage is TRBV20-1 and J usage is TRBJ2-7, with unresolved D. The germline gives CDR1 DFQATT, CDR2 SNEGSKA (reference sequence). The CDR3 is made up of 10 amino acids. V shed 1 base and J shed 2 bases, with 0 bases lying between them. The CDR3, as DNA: TGCAGTGCTAGAGCCTACGAGCAGTACTTC. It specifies CSARAYEQYF.

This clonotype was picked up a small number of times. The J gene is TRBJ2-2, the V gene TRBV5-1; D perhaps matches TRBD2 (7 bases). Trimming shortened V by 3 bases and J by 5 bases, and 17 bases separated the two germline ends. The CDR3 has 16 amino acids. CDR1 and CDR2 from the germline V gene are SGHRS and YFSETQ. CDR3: CASSYAPGEGTGELFF. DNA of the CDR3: TGCGCCAGCAGCTATGCCCCAGGGGAGGGGACCGGGGAGCTGTTTTTT.

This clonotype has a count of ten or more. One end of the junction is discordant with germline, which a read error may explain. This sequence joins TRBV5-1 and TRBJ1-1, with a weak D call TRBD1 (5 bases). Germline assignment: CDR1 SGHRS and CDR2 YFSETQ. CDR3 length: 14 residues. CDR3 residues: CASSLEGRNTEAFF. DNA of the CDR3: TGTGCCAGCAGCTTAGAGGGGCGCAACACTGAAGCTTTCTTT.

The CDR3 coding sequence is TGCGCCAGCTGCCAGACAGGGTCCTACGAGCAGTACTTC. It codes for CASCQTGSYEQYF. The chain couples TRBV5-1 to TRBJ2-7; TRBD1 matches 7 bases. With 7 bases clipped from V and 1 base from J, the junction kept 5 bases outside the gene matches. This CDR3 region has 13 residues. Germline V gene data show CDR1 as SGHRS and CDR2 as YFSETQ.

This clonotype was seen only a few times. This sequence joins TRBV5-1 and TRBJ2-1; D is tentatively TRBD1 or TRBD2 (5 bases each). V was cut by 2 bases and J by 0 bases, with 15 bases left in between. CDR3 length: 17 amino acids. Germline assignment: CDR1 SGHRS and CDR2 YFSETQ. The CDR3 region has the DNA TGCGCCAGCAGCTTAACCCCCGGGGCCAGCTCCTACAATGAGCAGTTCTTC. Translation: CASSLTPGASSYNEQFF.

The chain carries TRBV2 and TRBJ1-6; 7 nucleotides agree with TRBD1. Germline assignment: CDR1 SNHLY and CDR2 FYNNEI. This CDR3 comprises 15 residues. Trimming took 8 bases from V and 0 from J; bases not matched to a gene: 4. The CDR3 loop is CASQDRSSYNSPLHF. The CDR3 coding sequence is TGTGCCAGCCAGGACAGGAGCTCCTATAATTCACCCCTCCACTTT. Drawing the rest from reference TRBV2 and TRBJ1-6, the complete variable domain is EPEVTQTPSHQVTQMGQEVILRCVPISNHLYFYWYRQILGQKVEFLVSFYNNEISEKSEIFDDQFSVERPDGSNFTLKIRSTKLEDSAMYFCASQDRSSYNSPLHFGNGTRLTVT.

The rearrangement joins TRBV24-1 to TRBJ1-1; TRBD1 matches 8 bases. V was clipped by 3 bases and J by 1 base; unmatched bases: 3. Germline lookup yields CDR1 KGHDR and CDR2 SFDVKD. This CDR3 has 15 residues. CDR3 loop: CATSDNRGGNTEAFF. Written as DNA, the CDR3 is TGTGCCACCAGTGATAACAGGGGGGGGAACACTGAAGCTTTCTTT.

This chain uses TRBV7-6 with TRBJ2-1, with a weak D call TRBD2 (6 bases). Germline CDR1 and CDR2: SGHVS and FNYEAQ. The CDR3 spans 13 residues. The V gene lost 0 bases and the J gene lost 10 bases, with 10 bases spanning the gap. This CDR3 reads CASSLALGREQFF. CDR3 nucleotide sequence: TGTGCCAGCAGCTTAGCGCTAGGGAGGGAGCAGTTCTTC.

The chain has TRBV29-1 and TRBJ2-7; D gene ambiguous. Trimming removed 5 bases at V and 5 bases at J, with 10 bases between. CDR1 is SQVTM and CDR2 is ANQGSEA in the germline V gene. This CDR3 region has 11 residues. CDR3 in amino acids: CSVYRANEQYF. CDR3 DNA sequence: TGCAGCGTTTACCGGGCTAACGAGCAGTACTTC.

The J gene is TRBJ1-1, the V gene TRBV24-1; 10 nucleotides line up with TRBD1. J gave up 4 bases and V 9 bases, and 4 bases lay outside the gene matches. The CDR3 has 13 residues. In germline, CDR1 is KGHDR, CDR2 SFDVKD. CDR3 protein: CATRDRGITEAFF. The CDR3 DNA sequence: TGTGCCACCCGGGACAGGGGAATCACTGAAGCTTTCTTT.